The 20 T cell receptor beta chains presented below share a single source sample, sequenced in a study of beta chain features in type 1 diabetes. Reverse transcription of all isolated RNA meant that expressed TCRB transcripts were sequenced. This table comes from immunoSEQ multiplex PCR, and its TCRdb copy is limited to in-frame clones, with some not included. The table lists under 50,000 clones, around 70% of them singletons. These receptors have no identified antigens. Findings and caveats of the study: Shorter TCRB CDR3s, moderately but significantly so, marked every one of the four CD4+ subsets in Type 1 diabetes patients.

Sequencing was done on a sample of Tregs from blood. The receptor source for this set is a woman aged 18-29 years with type 1 diabetes.

This clone turned up a few times. The V and J genes are TRBV7-2 and TRBJ2-7; perhaps TRBD1 as D (5 bases). The germline gives CDR1 SGHTA, CDR2 FQGNSA. V lost 3 bases and J 0 bases, leaving 9 bases between the germline ends. The CDR3 loop spans 14 amino acids. The CDR3 region has the DNA TGTGCCAGCAGCTTCCAGGGCTACTCCTACGAGCAGTACTTC. This codes for CASSFQGYSYEQYF.

The chain carries TRBV27 and TRBJ2-1, with a tentative D call TRBD2 (7 bases). Germline V CDR1 and CDR2: MNHEY, SMNVEV (reference sequence). V gave up 7 bases and J gave up 3 bases, with 13 bases separating them. The CDR3 has 14 residues. CDR3 sequence reads: CASIGGAVYNEQFF. As DNA, the CDR3 is TGTGCCAGCATTGGGGGGGCCGTCTACAATGAGCAGTTCTTC.

The J gene is TRBJ2-5, the V gene TRBV2; 9 bases map to TRBD1. The length of the CDR3 is 14 residues. With 6 bases clipped from V and 5 bases from J, the junction kept 7 bases outside the gene matches. The germline V gene has CDR1 SNHLY and CDR2 FYNNEI. The CDR3 protein is CASSDRGGTETQYF. CDR3 nucleotide sequence: TGTGCCAGCAGCGACAGGGGGGGTACGGAGACCCAGTACTTC.

The chain employs TRBV6-5 and TRBJ1-3; D not certain. The germline CDR1 and CDR2 sequences are MNHEY and SVGAGI. With 0 bases removed from V and 0 bases from J, the gap between germline ends came to 6 bases. The CDR3 is made up of 15 amino acids. CDR3 nucleotides: TGTGCCAGCAGTTACTCGACGGGCTCTGGAAACACCATATATTTT. It is translated as CASSYSTGSGNTIYF.

This clone has more than one count but fewer than ten. J is TRBJ2-7 and V is TRBV5-1, with D possibly being TRBD2 (5 bases). Germline V CDR1 and CDR2: SGHRS, YFSETQ. This CDR3 contains 13 residues. The V end was cut by 0 bases, the J end by 5 bases, with 9 bases between. The CDR3 DNA reads as TGCGCCAGCAGCTTGGGGACTCAGAACGAGCAGTACTTC. It specifies CASSLGTQNEQYF.

This sequence joins TRBV6-5 and TRBJ1-1, with D unclear. Trimming took off 4 bases at V and 4 bases at J, with 10 bases between the two ends. In germline, CDR1 is MNHEY, CDR2 SVGAGI. The CDR3 loop spans 13 amino acids. CDR3 amino acids: CASSLLLSTEAFF. Written as DNA, the CDR3 is TGTGCCAGCAGTTTACTACTATCCACTGAAGCTTTCTTT.

The chain employs TRBV7-9 and TRBJ2-3; 7 nucleotides align to TRBD2. CDR1 and CDR2 from the germline V gene are SEHNR and FQNEAQ (reference sequence). This CDR3 spans 16 amino acids. Trimming took 5 bases from V and 9 from J; bases not matched to a gene: 17. CDR3 nucleotides: TGTGCCAGCAGCCCGGGGCTAGCGGCGACACAAGGGACGCAGTATTTT. The encoded protein is CASSPGLAATQGTQYF.

This clone was seen more than once but under ten times. The J gene is TRBJ2-3, the V gene TRBV13; 7 bases agree with TRBD2. J lost 7 bases, V lost 5 bases, and 6 bases had no gene match. CDR3 size: 13 residues. CDR1 PRHDT and CDR2 FYEKMQ come from the germline V gene (reference sequence). CDR3 region: CASSATSRYTQYF. CDR3 nucleotide sequence: TGTGCCAGCAGCGCGACTAGCAGGTATACGCAGTATTTT.

Details on this clone: As the CDR3 is not closed by the conserved phenylalanine or tryptophan, this likely results from a read error. The chain uses TRBV5-1 and TRBJ1-2, with D possibly TRBD1 on 6 matching bases. Germline values: CDR1 SGHRS, CDR2 YFSETQ. The CDR3 extends over 14 amino acids. Trimming left V 6 bases short and J 5 bases short, with 17 bases between. CDR3 in amino acids: CASTEGDGIYGYTL. The CDR3 coding sequence is TGCGCCAGCACCGAGGGGGACGGTATTTATGGCTACACCCTC.

V usage is TRBV6-6 and J usage is TRBJ1-1; the D is unclear. Per the germline V gene, CDR1 is MNHNY and CDR2 is SVGAGI (reference sequence). The CDR3 runs to 12 residues. The V end was cut by 6 bases, the J end by 1 base, with 6 bases between. The CDR3 DNA reads TGTGCCAGCAGCCAGTGGAACACTGAAGCTTTCTTT. It encodes CASSQWNTEAFF.

CDR3 coding DNA: TGTGCCTGCCGCGGGACGGTAGATTATGGCTACACCTTC. This translates into CACRGTVDYGYTF. The chain uses TRBV7-9 and TRBJ1-2, with D perhaps matching TRBD1 (5 bases). Between the trimmed V and J ends, which lost 11 bases and 5 bases, there was a span of 18 bases. The CDR3 has 13 amino acids. The germline V gene has CDR1 SEHNR and CDR2 FQNEAQ (reference sequence).

The rearrangement uses TRBV18 and TRBJ2-1; TRBD2 matches at 10 bases. The J segment lost 4 bases and the V segment lost 5 bases, leaving 5 bases of the junction unmatched. The CDR3 spans 15 residues. The germline CDR1 and CDR2 sequences are KGHSH and LQKENI. The CDR3 is CASSGSSGSYNEQFF. CDR3 coding DNA: TGTGCCAGCTCAGGATCTAGCGGGAGTTACAATGAGCAGTTCTTC.

This clone was observed a single time. The rearrangement links TRBV28 to TRBJ1-2, with 7 nucleotides matching TRBD1. The V gene's germline CDR1 is MDHEN and CDR2 SYDVKM. With V trimmed by 9 bases and J by 4 bases, 11 bases remained unmatched. The CDR3 runs to 14 residues. Written as DNA, the CDR3 is TGTGCCAGTAGACCCGGGACAGCTTCCTATGGCTACACCTTC. The encoded protein is CASRPGTASYGYTF.

This clone has only a few counts. The chain has TRBV4-1 and TRBJ2-3, with D uncertain. This CDR3 has 16 amino acids. Deletions cut 2 bases from V and 0 bases from J, with 12 bases between. Germline V gives CDR1 MGHRA, CDR2 YSYEKL. In nucleotides, the CDR3 is TGCGCCAGCAGCCAACAAAGCGTTCCTAGCACAGATACGCAGTATTTT. Encoded protein: CASSQQSVPSTDTQYF.

The gene calls are TRBV4-3 and TRBJ2-6; possible D gene TRBD2, 6 bases. Between the trimmed V and J ends, which lost 4 bases and 4 bases, there was a span of 11 bases. The CDR3 is 15 amino acids. Germline CDR1 LGHNA, CDR2 YSLEER. CDR3 in amino acids: CASSRRGSGANVLTF. In DNA, the CDR3 is TGCGCCAGCAGCCGGCGGGGCTCCGGGGCCAACGTCCTGACTTTC.

This chain uses TRBV7-2 with TRBJ1-3; no clear D gene. The CDR3 covers 12 residues. The V and J ends lost 3 bases and 4 bases respectively, with 4 bases between them. CDR1 is SGHTA and CDR2 is FQGNSA in the germline V gene. The CDR3 DNA reads TGTGCCAGCAGCTTCAGGGGAAACACCATATATTTT. Translating it yields CASSFRGNTIYF.

The gene calls are TRBV6-6 and TRBJ2-3; D is perhaps TRBD2 (7 bases). The CDR3 spans 14 residues. Germline V gene sequence: CDR1 MNHNY, CDR2 SVGAGI (reference sequence). Between the trimmed V and J ends, which lost 9 bases and 6 bases, there was a span of 19 bases. CDR3 nucleotides: TGTGCCAGGGGAGGGGGGGGCCCCCCGGATACGCAGTATTTT. The encoded protein is CARGGGGPPDTQYF.

CDR3: CSAKTGGFQFF. The CDR3 DNA is TGCAGTGCAAAGACAGGGGGTTTTCAGTTCTTC. The genes are TRBV20-1 and TRBJ2-1, with 9 bases identical to TRBD1. Losses at the gene ends were 6 bases for V and 13 bases for J; bases not matched to a gene: 7. The CDR3 runs to 11 residues. Germline lookup yields CDR1 DFQATT and CDR2 SNEGSKA (reference sequence).

There are a few counts of this clone. The chain has TRBV7-9 and TRBJ2-4; 7 bases line up with TRBD1. The CDR3 length is 15 residues. With V trimmed by 8 bases and J by 4 bases, 11 bases remained unmatched. Germline loops: CDR1 SEHNR, CDR2 FQNEAQ (reference sequence). The CDR3 DNA reads as TGTGCCAGCGGAGAGCCGGGACAGCTGAAAAACATTCAGTACTTC. This sequence encodes CASGEPGQLKNIQYF. Filled out from reference TRBV7-9 and TRBJ2-4, the complete variable domain reads DTGVSQNPRHKITKRGQNVTFRCDPISEHNRLYWYRQTLGQGPEFLTYFQNEAQLEKSRLLSDRFSAERPKGSFSTLEIQRTEQGDSAMYLCASGEPGQLKNIQYFGAGTRLSVL.

The J gene is TRBJ2-1, the V gene TRBV7-9; TRBD1 is a possible D gene (6 bases). The CDR3 totals 12 residues. Looked up from germline, CDR1 is SEHNR and CDR2 is FQNEAQ (reference sequence). V gave up 4 bases and J gave up 9 bases, with 10 bases separating them. The CDR3 sequence: CASSSQGIEQFF. CDR3 coding DNA: TGTGCCAGCAGCTCTCAGGGGATTGAGCAGTTCTTC.